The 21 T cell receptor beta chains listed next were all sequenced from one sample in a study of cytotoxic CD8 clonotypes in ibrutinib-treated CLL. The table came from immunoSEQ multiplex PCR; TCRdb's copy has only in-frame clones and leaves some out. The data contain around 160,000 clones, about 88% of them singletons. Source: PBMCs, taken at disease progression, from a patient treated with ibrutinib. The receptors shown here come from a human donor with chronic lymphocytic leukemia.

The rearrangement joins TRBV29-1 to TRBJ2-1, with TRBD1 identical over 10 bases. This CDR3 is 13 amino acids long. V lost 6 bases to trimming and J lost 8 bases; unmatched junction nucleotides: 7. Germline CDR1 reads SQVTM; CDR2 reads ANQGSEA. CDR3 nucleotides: TGCAGCGTCGCAGGGACAGGGGAGTATGAGCAGTTCTTC. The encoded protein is CSVAGTGEYEQFF.

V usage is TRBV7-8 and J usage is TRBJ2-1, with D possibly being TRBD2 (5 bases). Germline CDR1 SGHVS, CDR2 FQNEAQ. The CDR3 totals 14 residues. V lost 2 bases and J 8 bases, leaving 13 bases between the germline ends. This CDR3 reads CASSLSEMRDEQFF. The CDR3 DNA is TGTGCCAGCAGCTTAAGCGAGATGAGGGATGAGCAGTTCTTC.

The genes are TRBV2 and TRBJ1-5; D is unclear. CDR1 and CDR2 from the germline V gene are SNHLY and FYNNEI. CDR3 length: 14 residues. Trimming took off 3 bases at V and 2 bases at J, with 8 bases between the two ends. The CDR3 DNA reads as TGTGCCAGCAGTGACTGGGCAGGCAATCAGCCCCAGCATTTT. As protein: CASSDWAGNQPQHF.

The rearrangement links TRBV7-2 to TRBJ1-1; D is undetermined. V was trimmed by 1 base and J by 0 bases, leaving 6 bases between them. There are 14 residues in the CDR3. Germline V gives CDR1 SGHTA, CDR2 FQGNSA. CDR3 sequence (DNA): TGTGCCAGCAGCTTAGTACACCTGAACACTGAAGCTTTCTTT. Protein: CASSLVHLNTEAFF. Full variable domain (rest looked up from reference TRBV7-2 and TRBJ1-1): GAGVSQSPSNKVTEKGKDVELRCDPISGHTALYWYRQSLGQGLEFLIYFQGNSAPDKSGLPSDRFSAERTGGSVSTLTIQRTQQEDSAVYLCASSLVHLNTEAFFGQGTRLTVV.

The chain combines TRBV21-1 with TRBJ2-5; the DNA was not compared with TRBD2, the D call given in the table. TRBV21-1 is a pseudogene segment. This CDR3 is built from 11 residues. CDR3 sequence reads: CARMGGETQYF. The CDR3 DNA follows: TGTGCCAGGATGGGAGGAGAGACCCAGTACTTC.

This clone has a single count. The CDR3 is CASSLDSGSYNEQFF. In nucleotides, the CDR3 is TGTGCCAGCAGCTTGGATTCGGGTTCCTACAATGAGCAGTTCTTC. The chain joins TRBV5-4 to TRBJ2-1; D remains ambiguous. V was shortened by 0 bases and J by 1 base, with 8 bases between the two germline ends. Germline lookup yields CDR1 SGHNT and CDR2 YYREEE (reference sequence). The CDR3 has 15 residues. Supplemented by reference TRBV5-4 and TRBJ2-1, the full variable domain reads ETGVTQSPTHLIKTRGQQVTLRCSSQSGHNTVSWYQQALGQGPQFIFQYYREEENGRGNFPPRFSGLQFPNYSSELNVNALELDDSALYLCASSLDSGSYNEQFFGPGTRLTVL.

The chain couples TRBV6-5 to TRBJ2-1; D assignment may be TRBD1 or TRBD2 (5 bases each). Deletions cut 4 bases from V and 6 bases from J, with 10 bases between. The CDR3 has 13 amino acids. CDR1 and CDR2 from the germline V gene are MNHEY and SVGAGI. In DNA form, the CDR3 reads TGTGCCAGCAGTTTATTGAGGGGCAATGAGCAGTTCTTC. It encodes CASSLLRGNEQFF.

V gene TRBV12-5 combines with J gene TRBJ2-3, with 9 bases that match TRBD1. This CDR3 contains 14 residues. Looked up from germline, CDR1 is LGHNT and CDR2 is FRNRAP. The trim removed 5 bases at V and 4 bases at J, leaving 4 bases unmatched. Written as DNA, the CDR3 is TGTGCTAGTGGTATGGGACAGGGTCCAGATACGCAGTATTTT. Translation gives CASGMGQGPDTQYF.

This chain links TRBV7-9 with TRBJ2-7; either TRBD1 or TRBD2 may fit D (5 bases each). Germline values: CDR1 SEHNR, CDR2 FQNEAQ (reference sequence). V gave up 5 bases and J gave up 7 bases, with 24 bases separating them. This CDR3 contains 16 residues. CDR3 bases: TGTGCCAGCAGCACCCCGGGACGAGTGTGGTCCTGGGAGCAGTACTTC. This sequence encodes CASSTPGRVWSWEQYF.

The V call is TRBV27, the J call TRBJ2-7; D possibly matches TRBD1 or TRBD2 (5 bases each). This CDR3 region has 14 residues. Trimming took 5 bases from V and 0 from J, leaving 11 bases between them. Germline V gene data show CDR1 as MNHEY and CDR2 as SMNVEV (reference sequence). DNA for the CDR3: TGTGCCAGCAGTGGGGACCGCCGCTCCTACGAGCAGTACTTC. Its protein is CASSGDRRSYEQYF.

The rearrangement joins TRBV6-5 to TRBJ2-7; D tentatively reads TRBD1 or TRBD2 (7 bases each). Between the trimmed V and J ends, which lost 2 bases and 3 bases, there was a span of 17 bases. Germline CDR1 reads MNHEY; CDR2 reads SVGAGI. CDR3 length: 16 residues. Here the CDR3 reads CASSYKREGAYYEQYF. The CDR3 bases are TGTGCCAGCAGTTACAAAAGGGAGGGGGCTTACTACGAGCAGTACTTC.

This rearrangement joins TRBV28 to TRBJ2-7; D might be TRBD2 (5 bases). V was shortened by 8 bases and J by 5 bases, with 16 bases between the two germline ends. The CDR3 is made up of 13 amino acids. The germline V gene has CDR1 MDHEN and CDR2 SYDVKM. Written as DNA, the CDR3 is TGTGCCAGCGGGGAGCGGCAGCGCAACGAGCAGTACTTC. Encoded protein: CASGERQRNEQYF.

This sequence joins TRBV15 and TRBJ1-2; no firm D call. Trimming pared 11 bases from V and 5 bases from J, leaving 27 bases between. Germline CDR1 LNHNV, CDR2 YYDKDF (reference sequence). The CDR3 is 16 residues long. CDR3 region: CALNLRAAALIYGYTF. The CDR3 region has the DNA TGTGCCCTAAATCTCCGAGCGGCGGCTTTAATTTATGGCTACACCTTC. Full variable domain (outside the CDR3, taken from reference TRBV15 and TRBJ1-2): DAMVIQNPRYQVTQFGKPVTLSCSQTLNHNVMYWYQQKSSQAPKLLFHYYDKDFNNEADTPDNFQSRRPNTSFCFLDIRSPGLGDTAMYLCALNLRAAALIYGYTFGSGTRLTVV.

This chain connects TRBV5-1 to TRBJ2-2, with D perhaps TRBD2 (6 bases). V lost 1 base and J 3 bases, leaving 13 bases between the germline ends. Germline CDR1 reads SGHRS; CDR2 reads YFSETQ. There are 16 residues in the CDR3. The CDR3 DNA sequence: TGCGCCAGCAGCTTGCAGACGGGGGATTACACCGGGGAGCTGTTTTTT. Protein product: CASSLQTGDYTGELFF.

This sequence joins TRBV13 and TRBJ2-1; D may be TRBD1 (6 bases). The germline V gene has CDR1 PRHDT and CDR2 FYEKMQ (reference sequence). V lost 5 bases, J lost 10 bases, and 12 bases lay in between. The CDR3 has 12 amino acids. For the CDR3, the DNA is TGTGCCAGCAGCCCTCCAAGGGGGGAGCAGTTCTTC. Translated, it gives CASSPPRGEQFF.

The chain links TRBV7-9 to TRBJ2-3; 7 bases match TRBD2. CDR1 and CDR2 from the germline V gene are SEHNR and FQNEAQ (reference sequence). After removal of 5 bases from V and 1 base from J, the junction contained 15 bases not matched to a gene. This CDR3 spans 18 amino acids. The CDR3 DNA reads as TGTGCCAGCAGCCCCAGGGATATCGGGGGGAGGGGCACAGATACGCAGTATTTT. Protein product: CASSPRDIGGRGTDTQYF.

CDR3 in DNA: TGTGCCAGCAGCTTAGTGTCCGGGATGGGACGGTCACGCGAACAGCCCCAGCATTTT. Its translation is CASSLVSGMGRSREQPQHF. The gene calls are TRBV7-2 and TRBJ1-5; the D gene is possibly TRBD1 (5 bases). Trimming cost V 1 base and J 7 bases, with 26 bases left between them. CDR1 SGHTA and CDR2 FQGNSA come from the germline V gene. There are 19 residues in the CDR3.

The DNA of the CDR3 is TGCGCCAGCAGATACGAACCCGGGTTCCTGAACACCGGGGAGCTGTTTTTT. This gives the protein CASRYEPGFLNTGELFF. The V call is TRBV10-2, the J call TRBJ2-2, with D hard to call. The CDR3 runs to 17 residues. Germline CDR1 is WSHSY and CDR2 is SAAADI. V lost 6 bases, J lost 1 base, and 18 bases lay in between.

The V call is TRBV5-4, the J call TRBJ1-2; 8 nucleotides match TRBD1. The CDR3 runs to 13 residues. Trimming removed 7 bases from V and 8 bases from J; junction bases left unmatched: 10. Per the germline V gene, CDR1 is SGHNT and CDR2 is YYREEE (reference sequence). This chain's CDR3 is CASLDRGIWGYTF. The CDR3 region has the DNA TGTGCCAGCCTCGACAGGGGAATTTGGGGCTACACCTTC.

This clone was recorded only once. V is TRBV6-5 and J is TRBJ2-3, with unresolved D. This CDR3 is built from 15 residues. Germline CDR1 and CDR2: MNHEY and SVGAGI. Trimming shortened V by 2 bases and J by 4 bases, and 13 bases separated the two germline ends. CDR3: CASSYGSGNPDTQYF. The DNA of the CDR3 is TGTGCCAGCAGTTACGGGTCTGGCAACCCAGATACGCAGTATTTT.

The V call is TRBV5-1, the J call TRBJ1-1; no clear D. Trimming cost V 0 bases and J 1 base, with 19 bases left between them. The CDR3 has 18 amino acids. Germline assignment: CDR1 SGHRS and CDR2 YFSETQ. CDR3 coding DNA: TGCGCCAGCAGCTTGGCCAAAGCGACCATATCCCCGAACACTGAAGCTTTCTTT. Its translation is CASSLAKATISPNTEAFF. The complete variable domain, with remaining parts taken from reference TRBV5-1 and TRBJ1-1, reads KAGVTQTPRYLIKTRGQQVTLSCSPISGHRSVSWYQQTPGQGLQFLFEYFSETQRNKGNFPGRFSGRQFSNSRSEMNVSTLELGDSALYLCASSLAKATISPNTEAFFGQGTRLTVV.